The 5 T cell receptor beta chains below were found in one sample sequenced in a study of T cell responses to AZD1222 COVID-19 vaccine. Only in-frame clones appear in the TCRdb table, and some are missing; sequencing was by immunoSEQ multiplex PCR. The table includes 120,000 or so clones, about 90% detected once. The starting material was peripheral blood, obtained on day 0 of AZD1222 vaccination. Receptors were obtained from an adult in good health.

The J gene is TRBJ2-7, the V gene TRBV18, with 13 nucleotides matching TRBD2. The CDR3 length is 15 residues. Germline V gene lookup returns CDR1 KGHSH and CDR2 LQKENI. V lost 5 bases and J lost 7; bases outside the gene matches: 8. As DNA, the CDR3 is TGTGCCAGCTCATCGGGACTAGCGGGACTGGGAGAGCAGTACTTC. Translation: CASSSGLAGLGEQYF.

CDR3: CASSRNRAAEAFF. The CDR3 DNA sequence: TGTGCCAGCAGCCGTAACAGGGCGGCTGAAGCTTTCTTT. The chain carries TRBV12-3 or TRBV12-4 and TRBJ1-1; the D gene is possibly TRBD1 (6 bases). Trimming left V 6 bases short and J 6 bases short, with 14 bases between. The CDR3 loop spans 13 amino acids.

The chain joins TRBV2 to TRBJ2-7, with D unresolved. This CDR3 has 10 residues. Germline CDR1 reads SNHLY; CDR2 reads FYNNEI. V lost 10 bases and J lost 5, with 9 bases in between. The CDR3 nucleotides read TGTGCCATCAAGCGCGACGAGCAGTACTTC. Its protein product is CAIKRDEQYF.

The genes are TRBV27 and TRBJ1-1; a possible D gene is TRBD1 (6 bases). The CDR3 spans 13 residues. In germline, CDR1 is MNHEY, CDR2 SMNVEV (reference sequence). Trimming cost V 2 bases and J 6 bases, with 10 bases left between them. DNA for the CDR3: TGTGCCAGCAGTTTAAGGGGGAAGGCTGAAGCTTTCTTT. It translates to CASSLRGKAEAFF.

J is TRBJ2-3 and V is TRBV18, with TRBD2 matching 11 bases. The CDR3 is 12 amino acids. The trim removed 2 bases at V and 14 bases at J, leaving 3 bases unmatched. CDR1 KGHSH and CDR2 LQKENI come from the germline V gene. CDR3 nucleotides: TGTGCCAGCTCACCAACTAGCGGGGGAAGGTATTTT. As protein: CASSPTSGGRYF.